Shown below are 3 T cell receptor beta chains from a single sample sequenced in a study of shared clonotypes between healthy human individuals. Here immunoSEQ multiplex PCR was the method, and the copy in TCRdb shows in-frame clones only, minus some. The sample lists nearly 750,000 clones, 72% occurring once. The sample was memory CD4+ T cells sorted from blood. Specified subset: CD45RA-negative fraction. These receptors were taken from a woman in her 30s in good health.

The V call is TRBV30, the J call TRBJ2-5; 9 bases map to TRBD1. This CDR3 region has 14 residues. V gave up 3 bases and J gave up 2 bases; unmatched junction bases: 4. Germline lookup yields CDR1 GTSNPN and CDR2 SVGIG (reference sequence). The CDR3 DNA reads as TGTGCCTGGAGCTACAGGGGGCTGCAAGAGACCCAGTACTTC. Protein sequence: CAWSYRGLQETQYF.

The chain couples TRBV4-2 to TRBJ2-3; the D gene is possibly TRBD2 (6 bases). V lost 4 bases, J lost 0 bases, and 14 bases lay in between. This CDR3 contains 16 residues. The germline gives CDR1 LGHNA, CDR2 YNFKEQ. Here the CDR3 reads CASSPGLGTSTDTQYF. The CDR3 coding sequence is TGTGCCAGCAGCCCTGGGCTGGGGACTAGCACAGATACGCAGTATTTT.

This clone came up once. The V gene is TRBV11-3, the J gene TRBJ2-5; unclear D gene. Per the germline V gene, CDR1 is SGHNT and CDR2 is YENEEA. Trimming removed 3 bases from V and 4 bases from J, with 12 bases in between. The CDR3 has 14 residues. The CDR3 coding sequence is TGTGCCAGCAGCTTCGGTCCCCTGGCAGAGACCCAGTACTTC. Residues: CASSFGPLAETQYF.